This TCR beta chain appears in the sequencing data of a study of radiation and T cells in renal cell carcinoma. Whole-study results and caveats: Compared with controls, irradiated tumors showed greater TCR clonality. Sampling covered only about 1 g of each tumor.

Assay: immunoSEQ multiplex PCR; the TCRdb copy retains only in-frame clones and omits some. The repertoire holds more than 15,000 clones, about 60% seen once, with 30% to 35% in the top ten. In regard to this clone: Its target is unknown.

Treatment indicated: treatment-naive control, cytoreductive nephrectomy. Controls were unirradiated tumors from treatment-naive cytoreductive nephrectomy patients. V gave up 2 bases and J gave up 11 bases, with 12 bases separating them. Germline V CDR1 and CDR2: MNHNY, SVGAGI (reference sequence). The CDR3 contains 12 residues. V usage is TRBV6-6 and J usage is TRBJ1-1; unclear D gene. The receptor was derived from a man aged 45-65 years with renal cell carcinoma. This specimen consisted of tumor tissue, obtained from a patient whose treatment was nephrectomy without radiotherapy. CDR3 sequence (DNA): TGTGCCAGCAGTTACCTTACCGGGCAGGCTTTCTTT. Amino acid sequence: CASSYLTGQAFF.